This T cell receptor (beta chain) is from a study of blood T cell repertoires in COVID-19. Across the study: The cDNA or gDNA used as material had been derived from T cells, B-cell-depleted T cells, or PBMCs.

This clone was seen once. Profiling relied on immunoSEQ multiplex PCR, and the TCRdb table lists in-frame clones only, not all of them. The table records about 200,000 clones, about 91% of them present only once. CDR3 length: 14 amino acids. Trimming at V came to 6 bases and at J to 1 base, leaving 3 bases not matched to a gene. Per germline, CDR1 MNHEY and CDR2 SVGAGI. This sequence originates from a woman aged 35 to 49 with acute or convalescent COVID-19. The rearrangement uses TRBV6-5 and TRBJ1-3, with TRBD1 matching over 7 bases. What was sequenced was peripheral blood. The CDR3 sequence: CASSPTGSGNTIYF. CDR3 sequence (DNA): TGTGCCAGCAGCCCGACAGGGTCTGGAAACACCATATATTTT.